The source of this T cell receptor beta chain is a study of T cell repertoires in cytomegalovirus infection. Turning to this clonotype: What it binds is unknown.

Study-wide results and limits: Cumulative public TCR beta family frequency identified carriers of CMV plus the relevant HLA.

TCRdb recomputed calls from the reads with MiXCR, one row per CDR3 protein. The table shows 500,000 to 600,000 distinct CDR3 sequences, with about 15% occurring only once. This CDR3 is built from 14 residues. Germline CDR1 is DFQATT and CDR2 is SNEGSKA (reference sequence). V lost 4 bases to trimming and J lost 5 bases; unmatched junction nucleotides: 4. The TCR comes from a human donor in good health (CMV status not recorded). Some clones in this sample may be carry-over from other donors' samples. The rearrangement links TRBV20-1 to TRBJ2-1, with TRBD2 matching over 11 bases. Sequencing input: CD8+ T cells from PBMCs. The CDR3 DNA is TGCAGTGCTATTAGCGGGGGGGCCAACAATGAGCAGTTCTTC. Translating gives CSAISGGANNEQFF.